This T cell receptor beta chain was sequenced for a study of shared clonotypes between healthy human individuals. Sequencing used immunoSEQ multiplex PCR; TCRdb keeps in-frame clones, though not all of them. This table has about 2.3 million clones, just over 90% appearing once. This TCR came from a man younger than 35 in good health. Some clones in this sample may be carry-over from other donors' samples. Input material: naive CD4+ T cells from PBMCs. Subset here: CD45RA+ positively selected.

CDR3 sequence (DNA): TGTGCCAGCAGCTTACTTATACAGGGATATCAGCCCCAGCATTTT. It specifies CASSLLIQGYQPQHF. The chain carries TRBV7-2 and TRBJ1-5, with D possibly being TRBD1 (6 bases). The CDR3 length is 15 residues. Trimming shortened V by 2 bases and J by 5 bases, and 13 bases separated the two germline ends. Germline V CDR1 and CDR2: SGHTA, FQGNSA.